The subject of this entry is one TCR beta chain. The antigen is not known. The V and J ends lost 4 bases and 9 bases respectively, with 13 bases between them. The germline CDR1 and CDR2 sequences are SEHNR and FQNEAQ (reference sequence). This CDR3 is 14 amino acids long. The sample originates from a study of cytomegalovirus exposure and HLA in healthy donors. Points from the study as a whole: Three CMV-associated chains were confirmed in vitro to be specific for CMV antigens. A later analysis linked a missense DCLRE1C variant to TCR beta V- and J-gene trimming.

The study ran its PCR with 60 Vbeta and 13 Jbeta primers. TCRdb's copy holds only in-frame clones and misses some; the assay was immunoSEQ multiplex PCR. The sample yields 150,000 to 200,000 clones, over 75% seen once. All donors participated as healthy donors of bone marrow. The receptor comes from a man aged 50 to 60 in good health and CMV-seropositive. This chain connects TRBV7-9 to TRBJ1-6; TRBD1 might be the D (5 bases). Sequenced: PBMCs. The DNA for the CDR3 is TGTGCCAGCAGCTCTGGGGCTATCGTTTCACCCCTCCACTTT. It translates to CASSSGAIVSPLHF.